This TCR beta chain came from a study of PD-1 blockade in classical Hodgkin lymphoma. Study-level results: According to reports, newly diagnosed patients had lower baseline TCR diversity than healthy donors, and relapsed/refractory patients had lower baseline TCR diversity still.

Method: immunoSEQ multiplex PCR; TCRdb's copy keeps in-frame clones and lacks some. This sample yields around 31,000 clones, of which roughly nine tenths are seen a single time; about 0.34% belongs to the top ten. Sample time point: newly diagnosed, previously untreated cHL patient sample. Thawed PBMCs yielded CD4+ T cells through magnetic negative selection. The CDR3 extends over 12 amino acids. Trimming took off 8 bases at V and 6 bases at J, with 10 bases between the two ends. The germline V gene encodes CDR1 ENHRY and CDR2 SYGVKD. Worth noting for this clone: Its target is not known.

The V gene is TRBV10-3, the J gene TRBJ2-2, with D possibly being TRBD2 (5 bases). The sequenced sample was CD4+ T cells from blood. The sequence came from a human donor with classical Hodgkin lymphoma. In DNA form, the CDR3 reads TGTGCCATCGCGGGTAGTCCCGGGGAGCTGTTTTTT. As protein: CAIAGSPGELFF.